Listed here are 11 T cell receptor beta chains from one sample, sequenced in a study of long-term antiretroviral therapy in people with HIV. Sequencing used immunoSEQ v3.0 at survey level. Method: immunoSEQ multiplex PCR; TCRdb's copy keeps in-frame clones and lacks some. The sample includes about 48,000 clones, about 86% of them seen just once. Sequences were derived from unsorted PBMCs, sampled 0.8 years after starting antiretroviral therapy. These receptors came from a woman in her late teens or twenties with HIV.

The chain carries TRBV28 and TRBJ2-2, with a weak D call TRBD1 (6 bases). Germline values: CDR1 MDHEN, CDR2 SYDVKM. The CDR3 runs 14 residues. Between the trimmed V and J ends, which lost 10 bases and 2 bases, there was a span of 14 bases. CDR3 residues: CAIPHRVNTGELFF. In DNA form, the CDR3 reads TGTGCCATCCCTCACAGGGTTAACACCGGGGAGCTGTTTTTT.

This clone was found once. This chain links TRBV4-1 with TRBJ2-7; 8 bases are a match to TRBD2. The CDR3 is 17 amino acids. Germline V gene data show CDR1 as MGHRA and CDR2 as YSYEKL. V shed 1 base, J shed 4 bases, and the junction held 12 bases outside the gene matches. Written as DNA, the CDR3 is TGCGCCAGCAGCCAAGGGGGTAGCGGGATGGAGGCTTACGAGCAGTACTTC. Protein sequence: CASSQGGSGMEAYEQYF.

The genes are TRBV27 and TRBJ1-5; D perhaps matches TRBD1 (6 bases). Germline V gives CDR1 MNHEY, CDR2 SMNVEV (reference sequence). Trimming pared 5 bases from V and 4 bases from J, leaving 12 bases between. The CDR3 is made up of 14 amino acids. As DNA, the CDR3 is TGTGCCAGCAGTGGGAACAGGGTTAATCAGCCCCAGCATTTT. Translation: CASSGNRVNQPQHF.

J is TRBJ2-7 and V is TRBV14; TRBD2 aligns across 11 bases. This CDR3 spans 16 amino acids. V shed 0 bases, J shed 3 bases, and the junction held 4 bases outside the gene matches. Germline V CDR1 and CDR2: SGHDN, FVKESK. CDR3 in DNA: TGTGCCAGCAGCCAAGATCGACTAGCGGGGAACTACGAGCAGTACTTC. Its translation: CASSQDRLAGNYEQYF.

CDR3 DNA sequence: TGTGCCAGCAGTGAATGGGGCGGGAGGGGTGGCGAGACCCAGTACTTC. It translates to CASSEWGGRGGETQYF. The V gene is TRBV25-1, the J gene TRBJ2-5; 9 bases line up with TRBD2. With V trimmed by 1 base and J by 5 bases, 8 bases remained unmatched. The CDR3 spans 16 residues. Germline values: CDR1 MGHDK, CDR2 SYGVNS.

The genes are TRBV4-3 and TRBJ1-4, with D uncertain. Germline V gene sequence: CDR1 LGHNA, CDR2 YSLEER. The CDR3 totals 15 residues. V was cut by 4 bases and J by 4 bases, with 13 bases left in between. The CDR3 protein is CASSLIRTDNEKLFF. CDR3 bases: TGCGCCAGCAGCCTCATTAGGACGGATAATGAAAAACTGTTTTTT.

The chain carries TRBV19 and TRBJ2-7, with TRBD1 as a possible D gene (6 bases). V shed 4 bases and J shed 0 bases, with 19 bases lying between them. CDR1 and CDR2 from the germline V gene are LNHDA and SQIVND (reference sequence). CDR3 size: 17 residues. CDR3 protein: CASSKSTGSAFSYEQYF. CDR3 in DNA: TGTGCCAGTAGTAAATCGACAGGTTCCGCTTTCTCCTACGAGCAGTACTTC.

The rearrangement joins TRBV18 to TRBJ2-7, with D perhaps matching TRBD2 (5 bases). The ends were cut back, 2 bases at V and 1 base at J, with 6 bases in the middle. The CDR3 is made up of 13 amino acids. In germline, CDR1 is KGHSH, CDR2 LQKENI. DNA of the CDR3: TGTGCCAGCTCACCATCGGGATCCTACGAGCAGTACTTC. Translating it yields CASSPSGSYEQYF.

This clone was found a few times. The chain combines TRBV19 with TRBJ1-2; D uncertain. The V gene's germline CDR1 is LNHDA and CDR2 SQIVND (reference sequence). CDR3 length: 14 amino acids. The V end was cut by 5 bases, the J end by 4 bases, with 14 bases between. The chain's CDR3 is CASSPYSDGYGYTF. The DNA for the CDR3 is TGTGCCAGTAGTCCCTATTCGGACGGCTATGGCTACACCTTC.

This clone was counted a single time. CDR3 protein: CASSYLQDNEKLFF. CDR3 sequence (DNA): TGTGCCAGCAGTTACCTCCAGGATAATGAAAAACTGTTTTTT. This sequence joins TRBV6-6 and TRBJ1-4; D is undetermined. The V end lost 2 bases, the J end lost 4 bases, and 8 bases lay between the germline ends. This CDR3 spans 14 amino acids. Germline assignment: CDR1 MNHNY and CDR2 SVGAGI (reference sequence).

The chain is built from TRBV10-1 and TRBJ2-7; D remains unclear. V was trimmed by 1 base and J by 1 base, leaving 11 bases between them. Germline values: CDR1 WNHNN, CDR2 SYGVQD (reference sequence). This CDR3 has 15 residues. The CDR3 loop reads CASSELYPKSYEQYF. The CDR3 coding sequence is TGCGCCAGCAGTGAGTTGTATCCCAAATCCTACGAGCAGTACTTC.